The T cell receptor beta chain under discussion was sequenced for a study of T-cell reconstitution after alpha-beta-depleted transplantation in children. Construction of the TCRbeta library involved unique molecular identifiers. A single record per CDR3 protein comes from TCRdb applying MiXCR to the PCR reads. The table has a few hundred thousand distinct CDR3 sequences, approximately 9.9% seen once. This clonotype was detected ten times or more. Trimming took off 5 bases at V and 6 bases at J, with 12 bases between the two ends. The CDR3 contains 13 residues. Per germline, CDR1 SGDLS and CDR2 YYNGEE.

Sequenced material: PBMCs from the stem cell graft donor, taken from the stem cell graft. This receptor was identified in a human donor who donated a stem cell graft to a child with SCID. The chain uses TRBV9 and TRBJ2-1, with TRBD1 as a possible D gene (5 bases). The CDR3 DNA reads as TGTGCCAGCAGTATAGGGGTCGGCAATGAGCAGTTCTTC. This gives the protein CASSIGVGNEQFF.